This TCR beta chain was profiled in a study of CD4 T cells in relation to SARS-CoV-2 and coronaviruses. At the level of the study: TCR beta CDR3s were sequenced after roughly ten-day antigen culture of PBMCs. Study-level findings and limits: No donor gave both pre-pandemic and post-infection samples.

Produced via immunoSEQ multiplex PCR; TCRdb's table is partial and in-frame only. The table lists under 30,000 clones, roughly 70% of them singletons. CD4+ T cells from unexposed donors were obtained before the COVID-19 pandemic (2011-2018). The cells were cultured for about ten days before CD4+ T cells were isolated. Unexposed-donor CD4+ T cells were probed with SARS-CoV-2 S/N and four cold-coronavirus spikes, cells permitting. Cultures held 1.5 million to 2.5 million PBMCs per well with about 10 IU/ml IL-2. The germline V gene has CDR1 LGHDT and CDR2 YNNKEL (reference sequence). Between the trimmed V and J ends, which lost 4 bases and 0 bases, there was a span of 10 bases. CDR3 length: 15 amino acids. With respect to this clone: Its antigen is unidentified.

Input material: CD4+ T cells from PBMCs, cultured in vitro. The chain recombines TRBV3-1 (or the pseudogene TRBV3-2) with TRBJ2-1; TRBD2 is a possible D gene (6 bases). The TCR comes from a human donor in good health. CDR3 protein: CASSRGDSSYNEQFF. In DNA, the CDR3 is TGTGCCAGCAGCCGCGGGGATAGCTCCTACAATGAGCAGTTCTTC.